The entry below describes one TCR beta chain. TCRdb's copy holds only in-frame clones and misses some; the assay was immunoSEQ multiplex PCR. The table lists approximately 2.5 million clones, 85% to 95% of them singletons. The data were obtained in a study of shared clonotypes between healthy human individuals. The CDR3 totals 15 residues. The V end was cut by 5 bases, the J end by 7 bases, with 17 bases between. The V gene's germline CDR1 is MGHDK and CDR2 SYGVNS. Sequenced material: naive CD4+ T cells sorted from blood. Subset denoted: CD45RA+ positively selected. This receptor was identified in a man younger than 35 in good health. The rearrangement links TRBV25-1 to TRBJ1-4; D is possibly TRBD1 (5 bases). CDR3 residues: CASSNSDSPSEKLFF. CDR3 DNA sequence: TGTGCCAGCAGTAACTCCGACAGTCCCAGTGAAAAACTGTTTTTT.